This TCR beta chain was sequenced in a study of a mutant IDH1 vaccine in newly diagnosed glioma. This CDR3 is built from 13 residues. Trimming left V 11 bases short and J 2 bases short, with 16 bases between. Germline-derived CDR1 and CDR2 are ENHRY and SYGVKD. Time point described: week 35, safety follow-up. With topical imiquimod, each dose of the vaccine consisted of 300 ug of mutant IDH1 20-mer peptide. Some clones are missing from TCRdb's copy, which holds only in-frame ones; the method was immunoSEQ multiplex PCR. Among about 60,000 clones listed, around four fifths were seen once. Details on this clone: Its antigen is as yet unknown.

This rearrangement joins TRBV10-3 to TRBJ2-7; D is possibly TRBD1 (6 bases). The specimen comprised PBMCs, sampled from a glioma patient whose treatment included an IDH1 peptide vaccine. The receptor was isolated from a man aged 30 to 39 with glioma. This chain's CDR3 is CAGSPRGTYEQYF. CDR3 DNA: TGTGCCGGGTCCCCGAGGGGGACCTACGAGCAGTACTTC.